The clone carrying this TCR beta chain was observed at least ten times. Antigen unknown. Germline V lookup: CDR1 SGHVS, CDR2 FNYEAQ. The CDR3 has 16 residues. Losses at the gene ends were 4 bases for V and 8 bases for J; bases not matched to a gene: 9. This specimen belongs to a study of T cell repertoires in cytomegalovirus infection. TCRdb reprocessed the reads via MiXCR and lists one record per CDR3 protein. The profile shows approximately 1,000,000 distinct CDR3 sequences, around 29% of them singletons. This specimen consisted of cultured CD8+ T cells from PBMCs, obtained from culture after CMV antigen stimulation. The clonotype was recovered from a human donor in good health (CMV status not recorded). Some clones in this sample may be carry-over from other donors' samples. The V and J genes are TRBV7-6 and TRBJ2-1, with TRBD1 matching over 12 bases. CDR3 sequence reads: CASSSTGTGGLDEQFF. CDR3 bases: TGTGCCAGCAGCTCGACCGGGACAGGGGGCCTGGATGAGCAGTTCTTC.